Listed below are T cell receptor beta chains from one sample, sequenced in a study of human T cells and chemical hapten exposure. From the RACE reads, TCRdb called clonotypes with MiXCR, one entry per CDR3 protein. The sample shows about 81,000 distinct CDR3 sequences, roughly 10% of them seen only once. Sequences were derived from whole blood, sampled in connection with sensitization to the hapten diphenylcyclopropenone (DPC). The receptor source for this set is a woman in her 30s with alopecia areata. Some clones in this sample may be carry-over from other donors' samples. CDR3s include the opening cysteine and the closing phenylalanine or tryptophan. The D gene is left open where the match is weak. The listing skips clone size in some rows; elsewhere it reads once, few, many or a size class.

j_call d_call clone_size v_call cdr3_aa cdr3_nt
TRBJ1-2 - many TRBV29-1 CSVPDSSNYGYTF TGCAGCGTTCCGGACAGCTCTAACTATGGCTACACCTTC
TRBJ2-3 - many TRBV4-2 CASSQDPGFGTDTQYF TGTGCCAGCAGCCAAGATCCGGGTTTCGGGACAGATACGCAGTATTTT
TRBJ2-4 TRBD1 few TRBV5-6 CASSSMGQTAMF TGTGCCAGCAGCTCAATGGGACAGACCGCTATGTTC
TRBJ2-5 - - TRBV11-2 CASSLGPNQETQYF TGTGCCAGCAGCTTGGGCCCAAACCAAGAGACCCAGTACTTC
TRBJ2-1 TRBD2 many TRBV29-1 CSCSGSSYNEQFF TGCAGTTGTAGCGGGAGTTCCTACAATGAGCAGTTCTTC
TRBJ2-7 - - TRBV19 CASSIDLFGGGEQYF TGTGCCAGTAGTATAGATCTCTTTGGGGGCGGCGAGCAGTACTTC
TRBJ2-1 - few TRBV12-5 CASGPPDRNPYNEQFF TGTGCTAGTGGTCCCCCTGACAGGAATCCTTACAATGAGCAGTTCTTC
TRBJ2-5 - - TRBV5-1 CASSSPGALQTQYF TGCGCCAGCAGCTCCCCTGGGGCATTACAGACCCAGTACTTC
TRBJ1-5 - many TRBV5-4 CASSLDGAGRNQPQHF TGTGCCAGCTCCCTGGATGGGGCCGGGCGCAATCAGCCCCAGCATTTT
TRBJ2-7 - few TRBV4-3 CASSQDRTHPGYEQYF TGCGCCAGCAGCCAAGACCGGACCCACCCAGGGTACGAGCAGTACTTC
TRBJ2-1 - few TRBV5-1 CASSLTGNTDYNEQFF TGCGCCAGCAGCTTGACAGGGAATACGGATTACAATGAGCAGTTCTTC
TRBJ1-2 - many TRBV6-2/TRBV6-3 CASSYDGPGSLYGYTF TGTGCCAGCAGTTACGATGGGCCAGGCTCCCTCTATGGCTACACCTTC
TRBJ2-2 TRBD2 - TRBV4-3 CASSQGPGGPTGELFF TGCGCCAGCAGCCAAGGGCCGGGGGGGCCCACCGGGGAGCTGTTTTTT
TRBJ2-5 - many TRBV6-5 CASRNKAGTSGEETQYF TGTGCCAGCAGAAACAAGGCAGGCACATCAGGGGAAGAGACCCAGTACTTC
TRBJ2-1 - many TRBV9 CASSQVGGSYNEQFF TGTGCCAGCAGCCAGGTAGGGGGCTCCTACAATGAGCAGTTCTTC
TRBJ2-5 - many TRBV2 CASSDRDGTQYF TGTGCCAGCAGTGATAGAGACGGGACCCAGTACTTC
TRBJ1-2 - many TRBV5-5 CASSLLDGLAYGYTF TGTGCCAGCAGCTTGTTAGATGGTCTGGCCTATGGCTACACCTTC
TRBJ2-7 - many TRBV7-9 CASSLRTAYEQYF TGTGCCAGCAGCTTAAGGACAGCCTACGAGCAGTACTTC
TRBJ1-5 - - TRBV20-1 CSARPGGGGYQPQHF TGCAGTGCTAGACCCGGGGGAGGGGGTTATCAGCCCCAGCATTTT
TRBJ2-4 TRBD1 few TRBV13 CASSSRDRGRRGNIQYF TGTGCCAGCAGCTCCCGGGACAGGGGCCGACGGGGAAACATTCAGTACTTC
TRBJ2-1 - many TRBV11-3 CASSLAIYNEQFF TGTGCCAGCAGCTTAGCGATCTACAATGAGCAGTTCTTC
TRBJ2-1 - few TRBV27 CASSPRGSVYEQFF TGTGCCAGCAGTCCGCGTGGGAGCGTCTATGAGCAGTTCTTC
TRBJ1-5 - - TRBV28 CASAVNQPQHF TGTGCCAGCGCCGTAAATCAGCCCCAGCATTTT
TRBJ2-1 TRBD2 many TRBV18 CASSPSLAGGGEFF TGTGCCAGCTCACCATCACTAGCGGGAGGCGGAGAGTTCTTC
TRBJ1-5 - many TRBV7-9 CASSLAGNNQPQHF TGTGCCAGCAGCTTAGCAGGAAACAATCAGCCCCAGCATTTT
TRBJ1-1 - many TRBV6-5 CASRHRVGTEAFF TGTGCCAGCAGACACAGGGTCGGGACTGAAGCTTTCTTT
TRBJ2-3 TRBD1 many TRBV5-1 CASSSDRGQDTQYF TGCGCCAGCAGCTCGGACAGGGGGCAGGATACGCAGTATTTT
TRBJ2-1 - - TRBV6-7 CASSYPDWSSHNEQFF TGTGCCAGCAGTTACCCGGACTGGAGCTCCCACAATGAGCAGTTCTTC
TRBJ2-3 - many TRBV11-3 CASSLPEGPQYF TGTGCCAGCAGCCTCCCGGAAGGGCCGCAGTATTTT
TRBJ1-5 - - TRBV3-2 CASSQDPNSNQPQHF TGTGCCAGCAGCCAAGATCCAAATAGCAATCAGCCCCAGCATTTT
TRBJ2-2 - - TRBV29-1 CSAQGNTGELFF TGCAGCGCCCAAGGAAACACCGGGGAGCTGTTTTTT
TRBJ2-4 - many TRBV6-2/TRBV6-3 CASSQSQWQGIGNIQYF TGTGCCAGCAGTCAGTCCCAATGGCAGGGTATTGGAAACATTCAGTACTTC
TRBJ1-2 - - TRBV6-5 CASSQQSGYGYTF TGTGCCAGCAGCCAACAGTCAGGGTATGGCTACACCTTC
TRBJ1-5 - many TRBV6-1 CASRGDRTGWRAQHF TGTGCCAGCAGAGGAGACAGGACGGGGTGGAGGGCCCAGCATTTT
TRBJ2-5 - many TRBV6-2/TRBV6-3 CASSYKFGGRQETQYF TGTGCCAGCAGTTACAAGTTCGGGGGCAGACAAGAGACCCAGTACTTC
TRBJ2-3 - few TRBV9 CASSVGVEGLTDTQYF TGTGCCAGCAGCGTAGGAGTGGAGGGATTGACAGATACGCAGTATTTT
TRBJ1-2 TRBD1 many TRBV20-1 CSGAVDRDVDYGYTF TGCAGTGGGGCGGTGGACAGGGACGTCGACTATGGCTACACCTTC
TRBJ2-1 TRBD2 - TRBV4-2 CASSQDLGTSGPRQFF TGTGCCAGCAGCCAAGATCTTGGGACTAGCGGTCCGCGGCAGTTCTTC
TRBJ2-6 - many TRBV7-2 CASSKYSGANVLTF TGTGCCAGCAGCAAATACTCTGGGGCCAACGTCCTGACTTTC
TRBJ2-4 - many TRBV2 CATQPGLRNIQYF TGTGCCACCCAACCGGGATTAAGGAACATTCAGTACTTC
TRBJ2-2 TRBD2 many TRBV7-8 CASSTTGLAGENTGELFF TGTGCCAGCAGCACGACGGGACTAGCGGGGGAGAACACCGGGGAGCTGTTTTTT
TRBJ2-3 TRBD2 - TRBV7-2 CASSRLAGATDTQYF TGTGCCAGCAGCCGACTAGCGGGGGCCACAGATACGCAGTATTTT